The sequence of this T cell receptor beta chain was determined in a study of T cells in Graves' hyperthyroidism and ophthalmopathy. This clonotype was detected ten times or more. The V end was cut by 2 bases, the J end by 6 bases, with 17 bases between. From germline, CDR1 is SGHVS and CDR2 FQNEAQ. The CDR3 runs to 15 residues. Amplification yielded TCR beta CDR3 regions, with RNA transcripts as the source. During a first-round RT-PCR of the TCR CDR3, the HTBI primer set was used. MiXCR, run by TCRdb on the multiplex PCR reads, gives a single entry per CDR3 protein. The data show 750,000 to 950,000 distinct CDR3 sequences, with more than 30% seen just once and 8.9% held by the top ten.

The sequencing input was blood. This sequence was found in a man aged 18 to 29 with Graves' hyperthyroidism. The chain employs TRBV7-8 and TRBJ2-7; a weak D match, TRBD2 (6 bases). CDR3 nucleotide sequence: TGTGCCAGCAGCTTAATTCCAGCACTCGGGGGCGAGCAGTACTTC. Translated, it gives CASSLIPALGGEQYF.